One and the same sample provided the 31 T cell receptor beta chains below, sequenced in a study of Graves' ophthalmopathy and Graves' hyperthyroidism (dated by TCRdb to between 2017 and 2018). Sequencing took place on an Illumina HiSeq 2000. For repertoire sequencing, TCR beta CDR3 regions were amplified from RNA transcripts. The first round of RT-PCR was done with HTBI primers and the Qiagen OneStep RT-PCR kit, and was followed by a second round of multiplex PCR, then size selection and purification. TCRdb passed the public sequencing reads through fastp at Q25 and MiXCR, retaining productive beta sequences. Merged by CDR3 protein, the rows form single entries marked with the most common genes and DNA. The sample yields around 1.1 million distinct CDR3 sequences; less than 45% were counted once. Around 10% of the sample belongs to the ten largest clones. Sequencing input: peripheral blood or thyroid tissue (not recorded which). All receptors come from an adult man with Graves' hyperthyroidism.

The chain couples TRBV6-6 to TRBJ1-3; D unclear. Germline assignment: CDR1 MNHNY and CDR2 SVGAGI (reference sequence). The length of the CDR3 is 15 residues. Between the trimmed V and J ends, which lost 4 bases and 4 bases, there was a span of 14 bases. CDR3 DNA: TGTGCCAGCAGTTTATCCCCTATGGGGGGAAACACCATATATTTT. Translating gives CASSLSPMGGNTIYF.

This clonotype has more than one count but fewer than ten. This rearrangement joins TRBV2 to TRBJ1-4; the D gene is possibly TRBD1 (5 bases). Germline V gives CDR1 SNHLY, CDR2 FYNNEI. Trimming shortened V by 1 base and J by 12 bases, and 15 bases separated the two germline ends. The CDR3 loop spans 14 amino acids. The DNA of the CDR3 is TGTGCCAGCAGTGAAGTAGGGGTGAAAGAAGAACTGTTTTTT. Translating gives CASSEVGVKEELFF.

This clonotype was counted between two and nine times. This sequence joins TRBV10-3 and TRBJ2-7; D may correspond to TRBD1 or TRBD2 (6 bases each). Trimming cost V 6 bases and J 2 bases, with 17 bases left between them. From germline, CDR1 is ENHRY and CDR2 SYGVKD. CDR3 length: 15 residues. The CDR3: CAISTSQGLAYEQYF. The CDR3 DNA follows: TGTGCCATCAGCACGTCACAGGGACTCGCCTACGAGCAGTACTTC.

The genes are TRBV4-2 and TRBJ1-1, with D possibly matching TRBD1 (5 bases). This CDR3 comprises 14 residues. The V end was cut by 8 bases, the J end by 6 bases, with 19 bases between. The germline gives CDR1 LGHNA, CDR2 YNFKEQ. The CDR3 sequence: CASCPGLESAEAFF. The DNA for the CDR3 is TGTGCCAGCTGTCCAGGGTTGGAGAGCGCTGAAGCTTTCTTT.

This clonotype was detected many times. The chain employs TRBV24-1 and TRBJ2-7, with D hard to call. Trimming removed 6 bases from V and 4 bases from J, with 6 bases in between. The CDR3 spans 11 residues. Germline lookup yields CDR1 KGHDR and CDR2 SFDVKD. The CDR3 DNA reads as TGTGCCACCAGTTACGGGTACGAGCAGTACTTC. It yields the protein CATSYGYEQYF.

In this sample, this clonotype turned up a few times. The chain combines TRBV7-3 with TRBJ1-5, with TRBD1 as a possible D gene (5 bases). CDR3 length: 16 amino acids. Germline V CDR1 and CDR2: SGHTA, FQGTGA. V lost 1 base to trimming and J lost 5 bases, with 15 bases between them. The CDR3 region has the DNA TGTGCCAGCAGCTTAAACAACCACGGGGCAGATCAGCCCCAGCATTTT. It yields the protein CASSLNNHGADQPQHF.

The rearrangement joins TRBV10-3 to TRBJ1-1, with D perhaps TRBD1 (5 bases). V lost 7 bases, J lost 5 bases, and 11 bases lay in between. The CDR3 runs to 12 residues. Germline values: CDR1 ENHRY, CDR2 SYGVKD. The CDR3 loop reads CAITGGTTEAFF. DNA of the CDR3: TGTGCCATCACCGGCGGGACTACTGAAGCTTTCTTT.

This clonotype was recorded at least ten times. The chain links TRBV6-5 to TRBJ1-2; 7 bases align to TRBD1. Germline V gives CDR1 MNHEY, CDR2 SVGAGI. The V gene end was trimmed by 6 bases and the J gene end by 2 bases; junction bases not matched to a gene: 9. This CDR3 has 15 amino acids. The CDR3 nucleotides are TGTGCCAGCAGACAAGCCATGACAGGGAACTATGGCTACACCTTC. Protein: CASRQAMTGNYGYTF.

The gene calls are TRBV20-1 and TRBJ2-5; TRBD2 aligns across 14 bases. The CDR3 is 14 amino acids. With V trimmed by 6 bases and J by 4 bases, 4 bases remained unmatched. In germline, CDR1 is DFQATT, CDR2 SNEGSKA (reference sequence). CDR3 DNA: TGCAGTGCCGGAGGGACTAGCGGGAGAGAGACCCAGTACTTC. It encodes CSAGGTSGRETQYF.

The chain uses TRBV10-3 and TRBJ2-7; TRBD1 aligns across 8 bases. CDR3 length: 13 amino acids. CDR1 ENHRY and CDR2 SYGVKD come from the germline V gene. V gave up 6 bases and J gave up 6 bases; unmatched junction bases: 7. The CDR3 coding sequence is TGTGCCATCAGCCACGGACAGGGTCGCGAGCAGTACTTC. Translating it yields CAISHGQGREQYF.

This clonotype has a single count. The final CDR3 position lacks the conserved phenylalanine or tryptophan, pointing to a likely read error. The limits of the CDR3 on the DNA are not certain, so only TCRdb's listed CDR3 is given. The rearrangement uses TRBV29-1 and TRBJ1-1. The CDR3 has 9 amino acids, counting both end residues. Germline CDR1 and CDR2: SQVTM and ANQGSEA. Here the CDR3 reads CSVEEGLAG.

This clonotype was picked up many times. The chain links TRBV19 to TRBJ2-7; perhaps D is TRBD1 or TRBD2 (5 bases each). The CDR3 contains 13 residues. V lost 5 bases to trimming and J lost 0 bases, with 8 bases between them. CDR1 and CDR2 from the germline V gene are LNHDA and SQIVND (reference sequence). CDR3 nucleotide sequence: TGTGCCAGTAGTCCCGGGGCCTCCTACGAGCAGTACTTC. This codes for CASSPGASYEQYF.

This clonotype was seen repeatedly, ten times or more. The chain links TRBV20-1 to TRBJ2-5, with D uncertain. The germline CDR1 and CDR2 sequences are DFQATT and SNEGSKA (reference sequence). Trimming shortened V by 3 bases and J by 7 bases, and 15 bases separated the two germline ends. There are 13 residues in the CDR3. The CDR3 spells CSASLTRIGTQYF. CDR3 nucleotides: TGCAGTGCTAGTTTGACTCGCATCGGGACCCAGTACTTC.

This clonotype was detected ten times or more. A much larger clone differs by one base, so this may be a read error. The rearrangement links TRBV7-9 to TRBJ2-7; D ambiguous. This CDR3 has 13 amino acids. Germline assignment: CDR1 SEHNR and CDR2 FQNEAQ (reference sequence). The V end was cut by 1 base, the J end by 2 bases, with 6 bases between. The CDR3 bases are TGTGCCAGCAGCTTAGAAAGGGCCTACGAGCAGTACTTC. Its protein product is CASSLERAYEQYF.

This clonotype was observed a few times. The chain carries TRBV20-1 and TRBJ2-2; TRBD2 matches at 11 bases. Germline loops: CDR1 DFQATT, CDR2 SNEGSKA (reference sequence). This CDR3 region has 14 residues. With V trimmed by 6 bases and J by 8 bases, 8 bases remained unmatched. In nucleotides, the CDR3 is TGCAGTGCGGCCGGGACTAGCGGTGGGGGGGAGCTGTTTTTT. Translated, it gives CSAAGTSGGGELFF.

This clonotype has a count of ten or more. The chain has TRBV2 and TRBJ2-7, with D possibly TRBD1 on 6 matching bases. Trimming stripped 8 bases from V and 3 bases from J, with 14 bases between. The CDR3 is 13 residues long. Germline V gives CDR1 SNHLY, CDR2 FYNNEI. CDR3 sequence: CASCRTAYYEQYF. The CDR3 bases are TGTGCCAGCTGCCGGACAGCATACTACGAGCAGTACTTC.

The sample holds many counts of this clonotype. The CDR3 spells CASSLRWRRGANVLTF. The CDR3 DNA follows: TGTGCCAGTAGTTTGAGATGGAGGCGGGGGGCCAACGTCCTGACTTTC. The rearrangement links TRBV19 to TRBJ2-6; weak D call: TRBD2 (5 bases). Germline-derived CDR1 and CDR2 are LNHDA and SQIVND (reference sequence). The CDR3 extends over 16 amino acids. V lost 5 bases, J lost 4 bases, and 15 bases lay in between.

This clonotype was counted many times. The chain couples TRBV5-5 to TRBJ1-1, with D uncertain. The CDR3 length is 16 residues. Deletions cut 1 base from V and 0 bases from J, with 13 bases between. Germline-derived CDR1 and CDR2 are SGHKS and YYEKEE (reference sequence). The CDR3 protein is CASSLLSDTLNTEAFF. DNA for the CDR3: TGTGCCAGCAGCTTGTTAAGCGACACACTGAACACTGAAGCTTTCTTT.

The V call is TRBV5-1, the J call TRBJ1-2, with 8 nucleotides matching TRBD1. The germline V gene encodes CDR1 SGHRS and CDR2 YFSETQ. The CDR3 totals 12 residues. J gave up 8 bases and V 3 bases, and 3 bases lay outside the gene matches. This CDR3 is CASSWDRFGYTF. The DNA for the CDR3 is TGCGCCAGCAGCTGGGACAGGTTCGGCTACACCTTC.

This clonotype appeared once. The V call is TRBV15, the J call TRBJ1-1; D unclear. Germline loops: CDR1 LNHNV, CDR2 YYDKDF (reference sequence). This CDR3 contains 16 residues. Trimming pared 9 bases from V and 0 bases from J, leaving 20 bases between. The CDR3 loop is CATRRANDIMNTEAFF. CDR3 nucleotides: TGTGCCACTCGCAGAGCTAACGACATAATGAACACTGAAGCTTTCTTT.

The CDR3 DNA follows: TGTGCCAGCAGTGAACCCGGGGCAGGGGAGACCCAGTACTTC. Amino acid sequence: CASSEPGAGETQYF. This chain uses TRBV6-1 with TRBJ2-5; D tentatively reads TRBD1 or TRBD2 (5 bases each). The CDR3 totals 14 residues. Germline CDR1 and CDR2: MNHNS and SASEGT. V was shortened by 2 bases and J by 5 bases, with 12 bases between the two germline ends.

The rearrangement links TRBV12-3 or TRBV12-4 to TRBJ2-5; tentatively, D is TRBD1 (7 bases). CDR3 length: 15 amino acids. V was trimmed by 4 bases and J by 4 bases, leaving 16 bases between them. Written as DNA, the CDR3 is TGTGCCAGCAGTTACGGCGGGACAGCGCGAGAGACCCAGTACTTC. Translated, it gives CASSYGGTARETQYF.

This clonotype was counted many times. The genes are TRBV6-5 and TRBJ1-1, with 7 bases identical to TRBD1. The CDR3 covers 16 residues. With V trimmed by 4 bases and J by 0 bases, 8 bases remained unmatched. Germline CDR1 is MNHEY and CDR2 is SVGAGI. The CDR3 coding sequence is TGTGCCAGCAGTTCCCCGGGACAGATTATGAACACTGAAGCTTTCTTT. It encodes CASSSPGQIMNTEAFF.

This rearrangement joins TRBV7-3 to TRBJ2-5; 13 nucleotides align to TRBD2. CDR3 size: 13 residues. The germline V gene encodes CDR1 SGHTA and CDR2 FQGTGA. The V gene end was trimmed by 5 bases and the J gene end by 11 bases; junction bases not matched to a gene: 5. CDR3 bases: TGTGCCAGCAGCAGCGGGACTAGCGGGACTCAGTACTTC. Its translation: CASSSGTSGTQYF.

V gene TRBV28 combines with J gene TRBJ2-5; possibly TRBD2 for D (5 bases). With 8 bases removed from V and 1 base from J, the gap between germline ends came to 14 bases. The germline V gene has CDR1 MDHEN and CDR2 SYDVKM. CDR3 length: 14 residues. CDR3 bases: TGTGCCAGCTCCGGAGGCCATGCCCAAGAGACCCAGTACTTC. Its protein product is CASSGGHAQETQYF.

The chain has TRBV4-3 and TRBJ2-5; no firm D call. The CDR3 length is 15 residues. Germline V gives CDR1 LGHNA, CDR2 YSLEER. V was pared by 2 bases and J by 6 bases, with 16 bases between. The CDR3 spells CASSQPTRTLQTQYF. The DNA of the CDR3 is TGCGCCAGCAGCCAACCTACCAGGACCCTCCAGACCCAGTACTTC.

V and J are TRBV24-1 and TRBJ2-5; TRBD2 agrees at 7 bases. The V segment lost 5 bases and the J segment 5 bases; nucleotides outside the gene matches: 7. The CDR3 sequence is 14 residues long. Germline V lookup: CDR1 KGHDR, CDR2 SFDVKD. CDR3 nucleotide sequence: TGTGCCACCAGTGCTACTGGGGGGGGGGAGACCCAGTACTTC. This translates into CATSATGGGETQYF.

This clonotype was seen many times. The chain joins TRBV29-1 to TRBJ1-1; D call uncertain. CDR1 and CDR2 from the germline V gene are SQVTM and ANQGSEA. The germline V and J ends were trimmed by 6 bases and 5 bases, with 16 bases remaining between them. This CDR3 is 13 amino acids long. As DNA, the CDR3 is TGCAGCGTCACAACTTGGGTAAGGACTGAAGCTTTCTTT. It yields the protein CSVTTWVRTEAFF.

The V gene is TRBV7-8, the J gene TRBJ1-4; 9 bases match TRBD1. The CDR3 covers 17 residues. The V gene end was trimmed by 6 bases and the J gene end by 8 bases; junction bases not matched to a gene: 16. CDR1 and CDR2 from the germline V gene are SGHVS and FQNEAQ. The CDR3 sequence is CASRTFVDRGLHEKLFF. As DNA, the CDR3 is TGTGCCAGCAGGACCTTTGTGGACAGGGGCTTGCACGAAAAACTGTTTTTT.

The J gene is TRBJ2-7, the V gene TRBV29-1, with D tentatively TRBD1 or TRBD2 (5 bases each). The CDR3 runs 12 residues. Trimming cost V 5 bases and J 7 bases, with 15 bases left between them. Germline V CDR1 and CDR2: SQVTM, ANQGSEA. The CDR3 spells CSVKPGGVEQYF. Here the CDR3 DNA reads TGCAGCGTTAAGCCTGGGGGTGTGGAGCAGTACTTC.

This clonotype has a handful of counts. The CDR3 spells CASSLGGLAGVETQYF. The CDR3 DNA reads as TGTGCCAGCAGCTTAGGTGGACTAGCGGGAGTAGAGACCCAGTACTTC. The chain carries TRBV11-2 and TRBJ2-5; 13 bases are a match to TRBD2. Per the germline V gene, CDR1 is SGHAT and CDR2 is FQNNGV. This CDR3 region has 16 residues. Trimming cost V 1 base and J 4 bases; bases outside gene matches: 3.